The rows below give T cell receptor beta chains drawn from one sample of a study of cytomegalovirus exposure and HLA in healthy donors. Method: immunoSEQ multiplex PCR; TCRdb's copy keeps in-frame clones and lacks some. Of 110,000 to 150,000 clones in the sample, about 79% were seen once. What was sequenced was PBMCs. These receptors came from a male donor in good health and CMV-seronegative. Both conserved end residues are part of each CDR3. Each record gives: clone size, D gene, V gene, J gene, CDR3 length, CDR3 DNA, CDR3 protein. The D gene is left open where the match is weak. Some rows have no size entry. The others give once, few or many, or a class for an expanded clone.

>-|TRBD1|TRBV19|TRBJ2-1|16
TGTGCCAGTAGTATAGATCGGACAGGGCTGAACAATGAGCAGTTCTTC
CASSIDRTGLNNEQFF
>-|TRBD1|TRBV27|TRBJ1-2|14
TGTGCCAGCGCGCAATACAGGGGGAGCTATGGCTACACCTTC
CASAQYRGSYGYTF
>-|TRBD2|TRBV4-1|TRBJ2-7|18
TGCGCCAGCAGCCAAGAACACGCCGGGACTAGCGTAGCCTACGAGCAGTACTTC
CASSQEHAGTSVAYEQYF
>-|-|TRBV4-3|TRBJ1-2|16
TGCGCCAGCAGCCAAGACGCCCTCAGGAATTTCTATGGCTACACCTTC
CASSQDALRNFYGYTF
>few|TRBD1|TRBV2|TRBJ2-3|15
TGTGCCAGCAGCCTGACAGGGCTCAACACAGATACGCAGTATTTT
CASSLTGLNTDTQYF
>few|-|TRBV5-1|TRBJ2-3|15
TGCGCCAGCAGCTTGGTCTCAAAGCCCACAGATACGCAGTATTTT
CASSLVSKPTDTQYF
>few|-|TRBV19|TRBJ1-2|15
TGTGCCAGTAGTCCCCGACAGGTTGCTAACTATGGCTACACCTTC
CASSPRQVANYGYTF
>-|TRBD1|TRBV6-1|TRBJ1-1|15
TGTGCCAGCAGTACAGGACAGGGGGATGTCGCTGAAGCTTTCTTT
CASSTGQGDVAEAFF
>few|TRBD1|TRBV6-5|TRBJ1-4|13
TGTGCCCACCTCGGGACAGGGAAAGAAAAACTGTTTTTT
CAHLGTGKEKLFF
>-|-|TRBV29-1|TRBJ1-2|11
TGCAGCGCCGCGGGGGGTGGTGGCTACACCTTC
CSAAGGGGYTF
>-|TRBD2|TRBV4-2|TRBJ2-7|16
TGTGCCAGCAGCCAAGAGACTAGCGGGAGTTACTACGAGCAGTACTTC
CASSQETSGSYYEQYF
>-|TRBD1|TRBV6-6|TRBJ1-2|14
TGTGCCAGCAGAACAGGGGGAGCTAACTATGGCTACACCTTC
CASRTGGANYGYTF
>-|-|TRBV30|TRBJ1-2|16
TGTGCCTGGAGTGTATCGCTGACAGGAACTAACTATGGCTACACCTTC
CAWSVSLTGTNYGYTF
>-|-|TRBV4-1|TRBJ2-7|16
TGCGCCAGCAGCCAAGCCGCGGGACGGGCCGCCTACGAGCAGTACTTC
CASSQAAGRAAYEQYF
>few|-|TRBV6-1|TRBJ1-5|15
TGTGCCAGCAGTGAAGTGTCGTATAGCAATCAGCCCCAGCATTTT
CASSEVSYSNQPQHF
>-|-|TRBV5-6|TRBJ1-4|17
TGTGCCAGCAGCTTGGCGGGAAAGCAGCGCGTCAATGAAAAACTGTTTTTT
CASSLAGKQRVNEKLFF
>-|-|TRBV27|TRBJ1-6|14
TGTGCCAGCACCCCCAGACGGGTTAATTCACCCCTCCACTTT
CASTPRRVNSPLHF
>-|-|TRBV5-5|TRBJ1-1|16
TGTGCCAGCAGCTCCCCAGAGACAGGCCTGAACACTGAAGCTTTCTTT
CASSSPETGLNTEAFF
>-|TRBD2|TRBV29-1|TRBJ2-1|15
TGCAGCGTTGCCGGGTTTTTAGCGGGAGGCAATGAGCAGTTCTTC
CSVAGFLAGGNEQFF
>-|-|TRBV18|TRBJ2-2|16
TGTGCCAGCTCACCTCCGGACAGCCGAAACACCGGGGAGCTGTTTTTT
CASSPPDSRNTGELFF
>-|-|TRBV7-2|TRBJ2-7|10
TGTGCCAGCAGCCCGAGTGAATCCGACTTC
CASSPSESDF
>-|TRBD2|TRBV11-2|TRBJ2-5|19
TGTGCCAGCAGCTTAGAAGGGACTAGCGGGGGGGCCAGGGCAGAGACCCAGTACTTC
CASSLEGTSGGARAETQYF
>-|TRBD1|TRBV7-6|TRBJ2-3|17
TGTGCCAGCAGCTTATCGGACCCGGGACAGGGGGTTGATACGCAGTATTTT
CASSLSDPGQGVDTQYF
>-|-|TRBV9|TRBJ1-3|14
TGTGCCAGCCACCCAGGGGTAACCGGAAACACCATATATTTT
CASHPGVTGNTIYF
>-|-|TRBV13|TRBJ2-7|12
TGTGCCAGCAGCCTTGGACTGAAGGAGCAGTACTTC
CASSLGLKEQYF
>-|TRBD2|TRBV11-3|TRBJ2-7|12
TGTGCCAGCAGCCCCAGCGGGGGAGAGCAGTACTTC
CASSPSGGEQYF
>few|TRBD1|TRBV27|TRBJ2-7|13
TGTGCCAGCAGTTGGACAGGACAGGGAGAGCAGTACTTC
CASSWTGQGEQYF
>many|-|TRBV7-9|TRBJ1-3|13
TGTGCCAGCAGCTTGTCAGGGGCGAACACCATATATTTT
CASSLSGANTIYF
>-|-|TRBV10-3|TRBJ2-2|16
TGTGCCATCAGACGACTAGTTTTCTCGAACACCGGGGAGCTGTTTTTT
CAIRRLVFSNTGELFF
>-|TRBD2|TRBV4-1|TRBJ2-2|16
TGCGCCAGCAGCCAAGAGGGACTAGCACTGGACGGGGAGCTGTTTTTT
CASSQEGLALDGELFF
>-|-|TRBV5-6|TRBJ1-1|13
TGTGCCAGCAGCTTGTACGGGGGCACTGAAGCTTTCTTT
CASSLYGGTEAFF